This T cell receptor (beta chain) was sequenced in a study of blood T cell repertoires in COVID-19. Study-wide background: Samples taken during acute and convalescent COVID-19 were collected in the United States, Italy and Spain.

The sample holds one count of this clone. Trimming at V came to 0 bases and at J to 5 bases, leaving 8 bases not matched to a gene. The germline gives CDR1 SGHTA, CDR2 FQGNSA. The CDR3 runs to 16 residues. Produced via immunoSEQ multiplex PCR; TCRdb's table is partial and in-frame only. The profile shows over 200,000 clones, around 88% of them singletons. The sample taken for sequencing was peripheral blood. This receptor was identified in a woman in her 30s who had recovered from COVID-19. The chain carries TRBV7-2 and TRBJ2-5; 8 nucleotides agree with TRBD1. The DNA of the CDR3 is TGTGCCAGCAGCTTAGCCTCTACAGGGGGGTTGGAGACCCAGTACTTC. Translation gives CASSLASTGGLETQYF.